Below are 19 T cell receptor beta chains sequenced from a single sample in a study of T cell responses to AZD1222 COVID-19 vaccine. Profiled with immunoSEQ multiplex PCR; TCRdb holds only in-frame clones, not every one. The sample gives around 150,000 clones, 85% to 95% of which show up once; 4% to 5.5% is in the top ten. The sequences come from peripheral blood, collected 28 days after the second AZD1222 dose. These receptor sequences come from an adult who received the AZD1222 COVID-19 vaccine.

CDR3 sequence: CASRTLGANNGYTF. DNA of the CDR3: TGTGCCAGCAGGACCTTGGGGGCAAACAATGGCTACACCTTC. V and J are TRBV13 and TRBJ1-2; TRBD1 is a possible D gene (6 bases). V dropped 6 bases and J dropped 6 bases, with 17 bases sitting between them. Germline values: CDR1 PRHDT, CDR2 FYEKMQ (reference sequence). The length of the CDR3 is 14 residues.

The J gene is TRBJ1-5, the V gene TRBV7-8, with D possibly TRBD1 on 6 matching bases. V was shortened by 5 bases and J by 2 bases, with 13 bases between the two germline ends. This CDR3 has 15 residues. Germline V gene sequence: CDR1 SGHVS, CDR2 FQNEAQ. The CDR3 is CASSTGPRGNQPQHF. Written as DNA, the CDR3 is TGTGCCAGCAGCACAGGGCCGCGGGGCAATCAGCCCCAGCATTTT.

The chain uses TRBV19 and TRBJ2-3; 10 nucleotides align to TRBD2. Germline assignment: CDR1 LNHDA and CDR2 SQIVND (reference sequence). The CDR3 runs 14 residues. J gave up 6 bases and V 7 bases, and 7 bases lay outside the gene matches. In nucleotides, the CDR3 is TGTGCCAGTACCGAGCGGGAGGGCCGGGATACGCAGTATTTT. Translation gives CASTEREGRDTQYF.

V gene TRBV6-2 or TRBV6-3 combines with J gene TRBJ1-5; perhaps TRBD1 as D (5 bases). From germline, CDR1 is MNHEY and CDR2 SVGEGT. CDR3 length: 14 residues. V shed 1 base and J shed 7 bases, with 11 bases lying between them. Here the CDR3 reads CASSYWGGKQPQHF. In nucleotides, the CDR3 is TGTGCCAGCAGTTACTGGGGGGGAAAGCAGCCCCAGCATTTT.

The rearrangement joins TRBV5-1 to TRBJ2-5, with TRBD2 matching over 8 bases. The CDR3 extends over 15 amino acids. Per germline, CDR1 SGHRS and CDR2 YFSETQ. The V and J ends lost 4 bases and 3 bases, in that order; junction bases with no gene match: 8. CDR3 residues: CASSRLAGYKETQYF. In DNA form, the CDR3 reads TGCGCCAGCAGCCGTCTAGCGGGCTATAAAGAGACCCAGTACTTC.

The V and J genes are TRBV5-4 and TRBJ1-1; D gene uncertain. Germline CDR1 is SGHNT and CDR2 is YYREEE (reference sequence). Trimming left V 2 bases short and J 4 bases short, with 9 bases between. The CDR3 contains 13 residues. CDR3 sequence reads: CASSLLGGTEAFF. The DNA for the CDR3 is TGTGCCAGCAGCTTATTGGGAGGCACTGAAGCTTTCTTT.

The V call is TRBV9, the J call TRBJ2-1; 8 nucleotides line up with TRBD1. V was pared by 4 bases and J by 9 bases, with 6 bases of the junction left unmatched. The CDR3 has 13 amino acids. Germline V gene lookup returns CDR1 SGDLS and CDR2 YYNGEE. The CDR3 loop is CASSRQGSVEQFF. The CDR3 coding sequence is TGTGCCAGCAGCAGACAGGGGTCGGTTGAGCAGTTCTTC.

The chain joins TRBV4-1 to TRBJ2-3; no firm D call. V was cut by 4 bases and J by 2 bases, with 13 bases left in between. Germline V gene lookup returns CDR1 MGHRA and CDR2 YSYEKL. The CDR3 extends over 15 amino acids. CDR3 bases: TGCGCCAGCAGCCCCTATGGCTTAGACACAGATACGCAGTATTTT. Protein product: CASSPYGLDTDTQYF.

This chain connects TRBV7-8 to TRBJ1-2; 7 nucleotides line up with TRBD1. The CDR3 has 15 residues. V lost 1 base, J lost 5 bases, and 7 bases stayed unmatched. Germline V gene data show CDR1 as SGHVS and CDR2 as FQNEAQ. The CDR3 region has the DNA TGTGCCAGCAGCTTAGTTGCAGGGGGGAATTATGGCTACACCTTC. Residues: CASSLVAGGNYGYTF.

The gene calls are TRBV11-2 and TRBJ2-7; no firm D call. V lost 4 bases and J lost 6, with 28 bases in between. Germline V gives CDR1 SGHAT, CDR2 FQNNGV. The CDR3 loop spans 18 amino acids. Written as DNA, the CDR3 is TGTGCCAGCAGCTCTCACTTTCGCGGTCGGGTCGGTGAAGGCGAGCAGTACTTC. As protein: CASSSHFRGRVGEGEQYF.

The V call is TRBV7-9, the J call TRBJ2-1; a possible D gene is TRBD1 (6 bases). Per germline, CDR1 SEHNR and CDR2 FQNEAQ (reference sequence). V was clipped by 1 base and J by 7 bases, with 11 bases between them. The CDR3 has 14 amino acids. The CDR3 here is CASSLGTGRNEQFF. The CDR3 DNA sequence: TGTGCCAGCAGCTTAGGCACAGGGCGGAATGAGCAGTTCTTC.

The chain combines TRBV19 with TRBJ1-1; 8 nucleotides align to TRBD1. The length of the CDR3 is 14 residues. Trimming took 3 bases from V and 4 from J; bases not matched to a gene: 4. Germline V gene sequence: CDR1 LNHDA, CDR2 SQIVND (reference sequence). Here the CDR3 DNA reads TGTGCCAGTAGTATGAGGACAGGGATCACTGAAGCTTTCTTT. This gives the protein CASSMRTGITEAFF. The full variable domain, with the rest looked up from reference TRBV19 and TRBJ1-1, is DGGITQSPKYLFRKEGQNVTLSCEQNLNHDAMYWYRQDPGQGLRLIYYSQIVNDFQKGDIAEGYSVSREKKESFPLTVTSAQKNPTAFYLCASSMRTGITEAFFGQGTRLTVV.

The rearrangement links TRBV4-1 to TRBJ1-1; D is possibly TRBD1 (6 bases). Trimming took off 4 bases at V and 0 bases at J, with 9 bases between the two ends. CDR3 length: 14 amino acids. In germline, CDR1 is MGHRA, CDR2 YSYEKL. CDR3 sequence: CASSPTGVNTEAFF. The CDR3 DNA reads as TGCGCCAGCAGCCCGACAGGAGTGAACACTGAAGCTTTCTTT.

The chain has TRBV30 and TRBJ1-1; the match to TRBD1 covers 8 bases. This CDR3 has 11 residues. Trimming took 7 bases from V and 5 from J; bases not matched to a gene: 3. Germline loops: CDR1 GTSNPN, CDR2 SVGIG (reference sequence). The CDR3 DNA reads TGTGCCTCAGGGGGCTGGACTGAAGCTTTCTTT. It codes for CASGGWTEAFF.

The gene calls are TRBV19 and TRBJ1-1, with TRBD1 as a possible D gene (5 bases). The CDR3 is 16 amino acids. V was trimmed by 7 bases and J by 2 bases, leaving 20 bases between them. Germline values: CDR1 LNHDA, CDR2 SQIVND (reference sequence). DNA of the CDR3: TGTGCCAGTATGAAATCGCAGGGAAAGGGTAACACTGAAGCTTTCTTT. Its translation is CASMKSQGKGNTEAFF. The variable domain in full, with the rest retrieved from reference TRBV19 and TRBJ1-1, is DGGITQSPKYLFRKEGQNVTLSCEQNLNHDAMYWYRQDPGQGLRLIYYSQIVNDFQKGDIAEGYSVSREKKESFPLTVTSAQKNPTAFYLCASMKSQGKGNTEAFFGQGTRLTVV.

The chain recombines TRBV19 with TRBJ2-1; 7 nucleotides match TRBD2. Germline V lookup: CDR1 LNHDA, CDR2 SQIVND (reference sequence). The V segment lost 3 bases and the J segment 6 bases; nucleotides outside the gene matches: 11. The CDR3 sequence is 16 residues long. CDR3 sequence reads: CASSIAWSGGGNEQFF. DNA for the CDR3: TGTGCCAGTAGTATCGCCTGGTCCGGCGGGGGCAATGAGCAGTTCTTC.

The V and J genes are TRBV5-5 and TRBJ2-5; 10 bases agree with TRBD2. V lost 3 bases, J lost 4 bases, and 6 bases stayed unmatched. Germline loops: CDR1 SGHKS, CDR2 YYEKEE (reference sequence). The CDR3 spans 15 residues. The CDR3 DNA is TGTGCCAGCAGCTCAGCGGGAGGGCCGGGAGAGACCCAGTACTTC. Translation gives CASSSAGGPGETQYF.

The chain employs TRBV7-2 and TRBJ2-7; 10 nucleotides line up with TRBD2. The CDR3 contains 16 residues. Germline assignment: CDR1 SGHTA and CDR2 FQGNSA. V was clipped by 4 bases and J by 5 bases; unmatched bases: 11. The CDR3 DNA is TGTGCCAGCAGCTCACCTGGGGTTAGCGGGAGGAACGAGCAGTACTTC. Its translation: CASSSPGVSGRNEQYF.

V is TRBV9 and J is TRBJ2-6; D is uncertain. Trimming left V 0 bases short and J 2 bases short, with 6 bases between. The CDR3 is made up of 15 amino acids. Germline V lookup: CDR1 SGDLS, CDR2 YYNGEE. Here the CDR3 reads CASSVGGAGANVLTF. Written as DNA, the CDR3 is TGTGCCAGCAGCGTAGGTGGGGCTGGGGCCAACGTCCTGACTTTC.